The 16 T cell receptor beta chains given below trace back to one sample, sequenced in a study of shared clonotypes between healthy human individuals. Some clones are missing from TCRdb's copy, which holds only in-frame ones; the method was immunoSEQ multiplex PCR. The data contain millions of clones, 90% to 95% of them singletons. The sample taken for sequencing was naive CD4+ T cells sorted from blood. As to subset: CD45RA+ positively selected. The receptors come from a man younger than 35 in good health.

The rearrangement uses TRBV18 and TRBJ2-7, with a tentative D call TRBD1 (8 bases). The length of the CDR3 is 17 residues. The V gene's germline CDR1 is KGHSH and CDR2 LQKENI. Trimming cost V 2 bases and J 0 bases, with 17 bases left between them. CDR3: CASSPIGQGLFSYEQYF. In DNA, the CDR3 is TGTGCCAGCTCACCAATCGGACAGGGACTATTCTCCTACGAGCAGTACTTC.

The gene calls are TRBV6-1 and TRBJ2-2; 8 bases align to TRBD1. The CDR3 sequence is 13 residues long. With V trimmed by 7 bases and J by 6 bases, 4 bases remained unmatched. Germline V gives CDR1 MNHNS, CDR2 SASEGT. The CDR3: CASTDRGSGELFF. CDR3 coding DNA: TGTGCCAGCACAGACAGGGGCTCCGGGGAGCTGTTTTTT.

The chain joins TRBV27 to TRBJ2-3; 7 bases are shared with TRBD2. Per the germline V gene, CDR1 is MNHEY and CDR2 is SMNVEV (reference sequence). V dropped 6 bases and J dropped 5; count of bases not matched to a gene: 11. The CDR3 covers 15 residues. The CDR3 DNA reads TGTGCCAGCAGCCTCTGGACTAGTGGGGGAGATACGCAGTATTTT. Translation gives CASSLWTSGGDTQYF.

CDR3 bases: TGTGCCAGCTCACCAGGTTTGACAGGGCAGATCAGGGGTGGCTACACCTTC. Translating it yields CASSPGLTGQIRGGYTF. This chain connects TRBV18 to TRBJ1-2; 7 bases match TRBD1. The germline V gene has CDR1 KGHSH and CDR2 LQKENI. The CDR3 extends over 17 amino acids. The V segment lost 2 bases and the J segment 7 bases; nucleotides outside the gene matches: 16.

The chain joins TRBV6-1 to TRBJ2-1, with D tentatively TRBD1 or TRBD2 (5 bases each). CDR1 MNHNS and CDR2 SASEGT come from the germline V gene. The CDR3 has 15 residues. V gave up 6 bases and J gave up 4 bases, with 16 bases separating them. The CDR3 DNA follows: TGTGCCAGCAGAATCCCGGGACGAACGTACAATGAGCAGTTCTTC. Protein: CASRIPGRTYNEQFF.

This chain uses TRBV11-2 with TRBJ2-7; D is perhaps TRBD2 (5 bases). The CDR3 sequence is 15 residues long. The germline V gene has CDR1 SGHAT and CDR2 FQNNGV. Trimming took 5 bases from V and 5 from J, leaving 19 bases between them. CDR3 nucleotides: TGTGCCAGCAGCGCCCGGGGAGTAGGGAGCGACGAGCAGTACTTC. This sequence encodes CASSARGVGSDEQYF.

The chain couples TRBV12-5 to TRBJ2-2, with D hard to call. The CDR3 extends over 13 amino acids. CDR1 and CDR2 (germline): LGHNT, FRNRAP. Trimming pared 9 bases from V and 1 base from J, leaving 9 bases between. The CDR3 is CASLNMNTGELFF. Here the CDR3 DNA reads TGTGCTAGCCTTAACATGAACACCGGGGAGCTGTTTTTT.

The chain links TRBV9 to TRBJ2-7, with D uncertain. The germline V gene has CDR1 SGDLS and CDR2 YYNGEE. Trimming pared 3 bases from V and 6 bases from J, leaving 13 bases between. This CDR3 region has 13 residues. The chain's CDR3 is CASSAYPQAEQYF. CDR3 DNA sequence: TGTGCCAGCAGCGCCTACCCTCAGGCCGAGCAGTACTTC.

The chain employs TRBV6-5 and TRBJ1-1, with D maybe TRBD1 (6 bases). The ends were cut back, 0 bases at V and 10 bases at J, with 12 bases in the middle. The length of the CDR3 is 13 residues. Germline V lookup: CDR1 MNHEY, CDR2 SVGAGI. CDR3 protein: CASSYSGAFVAFF. CDR3 sequence (DNA): TGTGCCAGCAGTTACTCGGGGGCTTTTGTAGCTTTCTTT.

The chain recombines TRBV6-1 with TRBJ1-5; no reliable D call. Germline CDR1 and CDR2: MNHNS and SASEGT. The CDR3 sequence is 12 residues long. Trimming took off 0 bases at V and 11 bases at J, with 8 bases between the two ends. DNA of the CDR3: TGTGCCAGCAGTGAAGCAGGGCTGACCCAGCATTTT. This translates into CASSEAGLTQHF.

Only one count was recorded for this clone. The same CDR3 arises from other DNA sequences in this sample as well. The gene calls are TRBV5-1 and TRBJ2-2; no reliable D call. Germline V gives CDR1 SGHRS, CDR2 YFSETQ. The ends were cut back, 0 bases at V and 1 base at J, with 7 bases in the middle. This CDR3 is 15 amino acids long. The CDR3 sequence: CASSLDTLNTGELFF. The CDR3 nucleotides are TGCGCCAGCAGCTTGGATACCCTGAACACCGGGGAGCTGTTTTTT.

A note on this clone: The identical CDR3 is also encoded by other nucleotide sequences in the sample. This chain links TRBV2 with TRBJ2-4; the D is unclear. There are 14 residues in the CDR3. From germline, CDR1 is SNHLY and CDR2 FYNNEI. Trimming took off 3 bases at V and 0 bases at J, with 6 bases between the two ends. CDR3 region: CASSDGRAKNIQYF. CDR3 sequence (DNA): TGTGCCAGCAGTGATGGCAGAGCCAAAAACATTCAGTACTTC.

CDR3 sequence reads: CASSQSGGSSYEQYF. The CDR3 DNA sequence: TGCGCCAGCAGCCAATCAGGCGGGAGCTCCTACGAGCAGTACTTC. The genes are TRBV4-1 and TRBJ2-7; 7 bases map to TRBD2. Per the germline V gene, CDR1 is MGHRA and CDR2 is YSYEKL. With 2 bases clipped from V and 0 bases from J, the junction kept 4 bases outside the gene matches. The CDR3 consists of 15 residues.

Comment on this clone: The same CDR3 can be traced to other DNA sequences in this sample. The V call is TRBV18, the J call TRBJ2-5; D is ambiguous. The V and J ends lost 2 bases and 4 bases respectively, with 5 bases between them. The CDR3 is 12 residues long. CDR1 and CDR2 (germline): KGHSH, LQKENI. CDR3 sequence reads: CASSPNRETQYF. The CDR3 DNA reads TGTGCCAGCTCACCAAATCGAGAGACCCAGTACTTC. The full variable domain, its missing parts supplied by reference TRBV18 and TRBJ2-5, is NAGVMQNPRHLVRRRGQEARLRCSPMKGHSHVYWYRQLPEEGLKFMVYLQKENIIDESGMPKERFSAEFPKEGPSILRIQQVVRGDSAAYFCASSPNRETQYFGPGTRLLVL.

The rearrangement links TRBV6-5 to TRBJ2-7; TRBD1 might be the D (6 bases). The CDR3 extends over 13 amino acids. V was trimmed by 1 base and J by 9 bases, leaving 13 bases between them. Germline V CDR1 and CDR2: MNHEY, SVGAGI. For the CDR3, the DNA is TGTGCCAGCAGTTACTTAGGGACACAAGGGCAGTACTTC. The encoded protein is CASSYLGTQGQYF.

The chain recombines TRBV6-5 with TRBJ2-3; possibly TRBD2 for D (5 bases). With 2 bases removed from V and 4 bases from J, the gap between germline ends came to 13 bases. The CDR3 covers 15 residues. Germline V CDR1 and CDR2: MNHEY, SVGAGI. The CDR3 DNA follows: TGTGCCAGCAGTTACGTAGCGACGGGCGCAGATACGCAGTATTTT. Protein sequence: CASSYVATGADTQYF.